This T cell receptor beta chain was profiled in a study of T cells in Graves' hyperthyroidism and ophthalmopathy (dated by TCRdb to about 2019). Broadly, across the study: Peripheral blood samples were taken at initial diagnosis, before any treatment was given. The paper describes TCR Vbeta CDR3 sequencing of fewer than 150 peripheral blood samples, made up of 43 ophthalmopathy patients, 70 to 75 hyperthyroidism patients and 17 progressor patients. After sampling, hyperthyroidism patients received methimazole starting at 30 mg daily, and ophthalmopathy patients received high-dose intravenous methylprednisolone. To identify distinguishing TCR V-J signatures, a discovery cohort of around 100 patients was used, comprising some 43 with Graves' ophthalmopathy and some 60 with stable Graves' hyperthyroidism. Prospective prediction of ophthalmopathy was tested in an independent validation cohort consisting of 18 hyperthyroidism patients and around 16 patients who later progressed to ophthalmopathy. Thyroid tissue and blood T-cell repertoires from over 5 Graves' hyperthyroidism patients were also compared in the study. For training and testing, the roughly 100 patients in the discovery cohort were randomly divided in a 7:3 ratio.

CDR1 is given as SGHAT and CDR2 as FQNNGV, both from the germline V gene. Relative to germline, V is 3 bases shorter and J is 7 bases shorter, with 19 bases between their ends. Spanning cysteine to phenylalanine, the CDR3 consists of 16 amino acids. CDR3 DNA only is kept here, 48 bases in frame from base 1. In this sample, this clonotype turned up many times. The antigen it binds to is not known. Per-base qualities were not stored, and no clone one base away is much larger. Findings and caveats that apply to the study as a whole: Blood samples also contained most of the expanded thyroid clonotypes (frequency above 0.001), which suggests that blood repertoires may reflect thyroid immune responses. During validation, the model predicted progression to ophthalmopathy a median of about 6.5 months ahead of onset, with approximately 71% sensitivity and almost 75% specificity. No statistical method was used to fix the sample size in advance, and group allocation was not hidden from the investigators. Ophthalmopathy was separated from stable hyperthyroidism by a 13 V-J signature model, with approximately 90% sensitivity and about 81% specificity obtained in cross-validation and 80%/75% obtained in testing.

Graves' hyperthyroidism was defined as stable when no progression to ophthalmopathy occurred over 18 months of follow-up. Hyperthyroidism patients were newly diagnosed, had a disease duration of under 2 months, and were aged 18 to 65 years. The study excluded patients with uncontrolled infections, other autoimmune diseases, pregnancy or lactation. Diagnoses relied on clinical symptoms, serum thyroxine and TRAb, thyroid ultrasound and orbital computed tomography. PBMCs were isolated from around 10 ml of fresh peripheral blood by Ficoll-Paque density gradient centrifugation. Total RNA was extracted with Trizol reagent, and quality was checked on an Agilent 2100 Bioanalyzer. TCR beta CDR3 regions were amplified from RNA transcripts. A first-round RT-PCR of the TCR CDR3 used the HTBI primer set with the Qiagen OneStep RT-PCR kit. Libraries were constructed in a second round of multiplex PCR, after which size selection and purification were performed. Sequencing of the libraries was done on an Illumina HiSeq2000 using paired-end 100 bp reads. As for how the authors treated the data: SOAPnuke was used to process the raw data, throwing out any read that contained adapters or uncalled bases, had a mean Phred below 15, or lacked an exact constant-primer or identifier match. COPE v1.2.5 was used to merge high-quality paired reads, and clonotypes were defined as unique nucleotide sequences. Clonotypes were aligned to IMGT TRBV, TRBD and TRBJ reference segments using MiTCR v1.1. Analysis was restricted to V-J combinations with a frequency above 0.0001, which covered approximately 99% of repertoires. A TCS score was defined as the ratio of F50 (clonal expansion) to E x V (chaos), with BLOSUM62-based TCRdist applied between CDR3 peptides within each V-J. Welch's t-statistics and random forest reduced 500 to 650 V-J features to under 15, which were used in a naive Bayes classifier (R e1071). The raw public reads went through TCRdb reprocessing: fastp at Q25, MiXCR clone calling, in-frame beta chains kept. Identical CDR3 proteins give one entry, which carries the most common genes and DNA. The V and J calls and clone size are TCRdb's, not the authors'. This sample has 350,000 to 500,000 distinct CDR3 sequences in its table, and roughly 15% of those were observed once. About 4.9% of the sample comes from the top ten.

The sample was blood. This sequence uses TRBV11-2 and TRBJ2-1; possibly the D gene is TRBD1, per 7 matching bases. The receptor was isolated from a woman younger than 35 with Graves' hyperthyroidism. CDR3 region: CASSFLGGGAVNEQFF. The bases are TGTGCCAGCAGCTTCCTTGGAGGGGGCGCGGTTAATGAGCAGTTCTTC.